What follows are 27 T cell receptor beta chains derived from one specimen sequenced in a study of identical twins. TCRdb passed the 5' RACE reads through MiXCR, listing each CDR3 protein once. The table lists about 660,000 distinct CDR3 sequences, 8.5% to 9.5% of them singletons. This same sample was also taken into another study, of yellow fever vaccine responses in identical twins.

Input material: PBMCs. These receptors came from a woman aged 18 to 35 in good health.

This clonotype was recorded a few times. The chain combines TRBV6-5 with TRBJ1-6, with a tentative D call TRBD1 (5 bases). The CDR3 has 16 residues. The V and J ends lost 0 bases and 4 bases respectively, with 10 bases between them. In germline, CDR1 is MNHEY, CDR2 SVGAGI. The DNA for the CDR3 is TGTGCCAGCAGTTACTCCGGGACGGGTTATAATTCACCCCTCCACTTT. It specifies CASSYSGTGYNSPLHF.

This clonotype came up many times. The chain links TRBV7-9 to TRBJ1-1; D may be TRBD1 (5 bases). V gave up 5 bases and J gave up 8 bases, with 9 bases separating them. The CDR3 is 11 amino acids. CDR1 and CDR2 (germline): SEHNR, FQNEAQ (reference sequence). CDR3: CASSLREEAFF. The CDR3 DNA reads TGTGCCAGCAGCCTCAGGGAAGAAGCTTTCTTT. The full variable domain, its missing parts supplied by reference TRBV7-9 and TRBJ1-1, is DTGVSQNPRHKITKRGQNVTFRCDPISEHNRLYWYRQTLGQGPEFLTYFQNEAQLEKSRLLSDRFSAERPKGSFSTLEIQRTEQGDSAMYLCASSLREEAFFGQGTRLTVV.

This clonotype was counted ten times or more. The CDR3 sequence: CASSQDGAGGTDTQYF. Here the CDR3 DNA reads TGCGCCAGCAGCCAAGACGGAGCGGGAGGCACAGATACGCAGTATTTT. V usage is TRBV4-3 and J usage is TRBJ2-3; TRBD2 matches at 8 bases. J was trimmed by 1 base and V by 0 bases; bases with no gene match: 3. Germline V gene sequence: CDR1 LGHNA, CDR2 YSLEER. CDR3 length equals 16 residues.

This clonotype was counted a few times. This sequence joins TRBV20-1 and TRBJ2-1; D is unresolved. This CDR3 region has 15 residues. Germline assignment: CDR1 DFQATT and CDR2 SNEGSKA (reference sequence). V lost 0 bases and J 4 bases, leaving 13 bases between the germline ends. The CDR3 loop is CSARDPFGHYNEQFF. The CDR3 nucleotides read TGCAGTGCTAGAGATCCCTTCGGGCATTACAATGAGCAGTTCTTC.

This rearrangement joins TRBV6-2 or TRBV6-3 to TRBJ2-7; 7 nucleotides agree with TRBD1. The CDR3 has 14 residues. Germline CDR1 reads MNHEY; CDR2 reads SVGEGT. The V segment lost 2 bases and the J segment 2 bases; nucleotides outside the gene matches: 3. CDR3 coding DNA: TGTGCCAGCAGTTACGATACAGGGGCCTACGAGCAGTACTTC. It encodes CASSYDTGAYEQYF.

This clonotype appeared many times. This chain links TRBV5-1 with TRBJ1-1; D may be TRBD1 (6 bases). With 1 base removed from V and 4 bases from J, the gap between germline ends came to 11 bases. The CDR3 consists of 14 residues. Germline V CDR1 and CDR2: SGHRS, YFSETQ. CDR3 in amino acids: CASSLSGAGTEAFF. In DNA, the CDR3 is TGCGCCAGCAGCTTGTCAGGGGCCGGCACTGAAGCTTTCTTT.

This clonotype was seen a handful of times. The V call is TRBV10-3, the J call TRBJ2-1; D is unresolved. The CDR3 has 12 residues. V was trimmed by 6 bases and J by 8 bases, leaving 11 bases between them. Germline lookup yields CDR1 ENHRY and CDR2 SYGVKD. The CDR3 is CAIRVGLDEQFF. The DNA for the CDR3 is TGTGCCATCAGGGTCGGGTTGGATGAGCAGTTCTTC.

This clonotype appeared a few times. The chain employs TRBV4-3 and TRBJ2-1, with 7 bases that match TRBD2. There are 16 residues in the CDR3. V gave up 0 bases and J gave up 4 bases; unmatched junction bases: 6. Germline CDR1 is LGHNA and CDR2 is YSLEER. CDR3 amino acids: CASSQERWEGYNEQFF. The DNA of the CDR3 is TGCGCCAGCAGCCAAGAAAGGTGGGAGGGTTACAATGAGCAGTTCTTC.

This clonotype occurred a few times. V gene TRBV4-3 combines with J gene TRBJ1-4; perhaps TRBD1 as D (5 bases). The CDR3 totals 13 residues. Between the trimmed V and J ends, which lost 4 bases and 6 bases, there was a span of 9 bases. The germline gives CDR1 LGHNA, CDR2 YSLEER. The CDR3 loop reads CASSPVGHEKLFF. CDR3 DNA: TGCGCCAGCAGCCCTGTGGGGCATGAAAAACTGTTTTTT.

DNA for the CDR3: TGCGCCAGCAGCCAAGATGTTACGACAGTGAGCAATCAGCCCCAGCATTTT. It is translated as CASSQDVTTVSNQPQHF. The rearrangement joins TRBV4-3 to TRBJ1-5; possibly TRBD1 for D (5 bases). CDR3 length: 17 residues. V lost 0 bases to trimming and J lost 1 base, with 13 bases between them. CDR1 is LGHNA, CDR2 YSLEER, per germline.

The table lists this clonotype with a few counts. The rearrangement uses TRBV20-1 and TRBJ2-7, with D possibly TRBD2 on 6 matching bases. Per the germline V gene, CDR1 is DFQATT and CDR2 is SNEGSKA (reference sequence). CDR3 length equals 15 residues. The germline V and J ends were trimmed by 3 bases and 2 bases, with 17 bases remaining between them. The CDR3 DNA sequence: TGCAGTGCTAGTATTCGGGAGCGAATCACCTACGAGCAGTACTTC. Protein sequence: CSASIRERITYEQYF.

This clonotype has only a few counts. Sequence at one end of the junction differs from germline and may be a read error. This CDR3 is CASSQESVCSF. CDR3 nucleotide sequence: TGCGCCAGCAGCCAGGAAAGTGTTTGCTCTTTC. V usage is TRBV4-3 and J usage is TRBJ2-6; D gene uncertain. CDR3 length equals 11 residues. Germline-derived CDR1 and CDR2 are LGHNA and YSLEER.

J is TRBJ2-7 and V is TRBV2; 10 nucleotides agree with TRBD1. The germline gives CDR1 SNHLY, CDR2 FYNNEI. V shed 7 bases, J shed 5 bases, and the junction held 5 bases outside the gene matches. The CDR3 is 13 amino acids. CDR3 nucleotides: TGTGCCAGCACCGGACAGGGGGGCCACGAGCAGTACTTC. This encodes CASTGQGGHEQYF.

The V gene is TRBV12-3 or TRBV12-4, the J gene TRBJ1-1; tentative D call: TRBD1 (5 bases). The CDR3 spans 16 residues. The V and J ends lost 3 bases and 4 bases respectively, with 18 bases between them. CDR3 residues: CASSLDTGGYGTEAFF. CDR3 coding DNA: TGTGCCAGCAGTTTGGACACGGGGGGATATGGCACTGAAGCTTTCTTT.

This clonotype appeared a few times. V gene TRBV2 combines with J gene TRBJ2-4; 8 bases agree with TRBD2. Germline loops: CDR1 SNHLY, CDR2 FYNNEI. With V trimmed by 5 bases and J by 6 bases, 6 bases remained unmatched. The CDR3 sequence is 14 residues long. The CDR3 here is CASSPGGAGNIQYF. The CDR3 bases are TGTGCCAGCAGTCCCGGGGGGGCCGGAAACATTCAGTACTTC.

This clonotype appeared a few times. V gene TRBV2 combines with J gene TRBJ2-7; 7 nucleotides match TRBD1. The V gene end was trimmed by 6 bases and the J gene end by 4 bases; junction bases not matched to a gene: 9. This CDR3 comprises 14 residues. Germline V lookup: CDR1 SNHLY, CDR2 FYNNEI. The CDR3 region is CASSAGQALYEQYF. The DNA of the CDR3 is TGTGCCAGCAGCGCCGGACAGGCCTTATACGAGCAGTACTTC.

This clonotype appeared a few times. The rearrangement joins TRBV6-2 or TRBV6-3 to TRBJ2-7; 11 nucleotides agree with TRBD2. V was clipped by 10 bases and J by 0 bases; unmatched bases: 8. CDR1 is MNHEY, CDR2 SVGEGT, per germline. This CDR3 contains 15 residues. The DNA for the CDR3 is TGTGCCACCACACTAGCGGGGGTGGCCTCCTACGAGCAGTACTTC. This codes for CATTLAGVASYEQYF.

This clonotype was observed a few times. The CDR3 coding sequence is TGCAGCGTTGCGGGGCCCAGCGACATGAGGAGCACAGATACGCAGTATTTT. Encoded protein: CSVAGPSDMRSTDTQYF. The chain uses TRBV29-1 and TRBJ2-3; D may correspond to TRBD1 or TRBD2 (5 bases each). The CDR3 has 17 residues. Deletions cut 4 bases from V and 0 bases from J, with 20 bases between. Germline V gene sequence: CDR1 SQVTM, CDR2 ANQGSEA.

This clonotype was picked up many times. V and J are TRBV5-1 and TRBJ2-1; D is uncertain. This CDR3 has 15 amino acids. Germline V gene lookup returns CDR1 SGHRS and CDR2 YFSETQ. V gave up 0 bases and J gave up 0 bases, with 7 bases separating them. Written as DNA, the CDR3 is TGCGCCAGCAGCTTGGCCCAGAGCTCCTACAATGAGCAGTTCTTC. It yields the protein CASSLAQSSYNEQFF.

This clonotype was picked up many times. The V gene is TRBV24-1, the J gene TRBJ2-7; 8 bases align to TRBD2. CDR1 and CDR2 (germline): KGHDR, SFDVKD. The CDR3 is made up of 14 amino acids. After removal of 3 bases from V and 2 bases from J, the junction contained 2 bases not matched to a gene. CDR3 loop: CATSDATSAYEQYF. DNA of the CDR3: TGTGCCACCAGTGATGCGACTAGCGCCTACGAGCAGTACTTC.

The rearrangement joins TRBV9 to TRBJ1-1, with D tentatively TRBD1 (5 bases). The V end lost 3 bases, the J end lost 3 bases, and 9 bases lay between the germline ends. The CDR3 has 13 amino acids. The V gene's germline CDR1 is SGDLS and CDR2 YYNGEE. CDR3 loop: CASSGGFDTEAFF. DNA of the CDR3: TGTGCCAGCAGCGGGGGGTTTGACACTGAAGCTTTCTTT.

This clonotype has more than one count but fewer than ten. The chain joins TRBV20-1 to TRBJ2-7, with TRBD2 matching 10 bases. The V gene's germline CDR1 is DFQATT and CDR2 SNEGSKA (reference sequence). The CDR3 runs 16 residues. DNA for the CDR3: TGCAGCGGAGACAAACAAGACGGGACTAGCGATTACGAGCAGTACTTC. This codes for CSGDKQDGTSDYEQYF.

The table lists this clonotype with many counts. This chain connects TRBV12-3 or TRBV12-4 to TRBJ1-1; 12 positions match TRBD1. J gave up 5 bases and V 8 bases, and 15 bases lay outside the gene matches. The CDR3 covers 17 residues. CDR3 loop: CASGYIGTGGRWTEAFF. The CDR3 DNA sequence: TGTGCCAGCGGTTATATTGGGACAGGGGGCAGGTGGACTGAAGCTTTCTTT.

The chain joins TRBV5-1 to TRBJ2-5; possible D gene TRBD2, 6 bases. The CDR3 is 16 amino acids. V shed 1 base and J shed 5 bases, with 18 bases lying between them. Germline loops: CDR1 SGHRS, CDR2 YFSETQ. CDR3 nucleotide sequence: TGCGCCAGCAGCTTGACACTAGCAGCCTCTCCCGAGACCCAGTACTTC. Translating it yields CASSLTLAASPETQYF.

The chain joins TRBV7-8 to TRBJ1-1, with no clear D. Per the germline V gene, CDR1 is SGHVS and CDR2 is FQNEAQ. Trimming shortened V by 0 bases and J by 3 bases, and 14 bases separated the two germline ends. The CDR3 is 16 amino acids. CDR3 sequence reads: CASSLALDLWDTEAFF. The CDR3 DNA reads as TGTGCCAGCAGCTTAGCGTTGGACCTTTGGGACACTGAAGCTTTCTTT.

This clonotype has a count of ten or more. Sequence at one end of the junction differs from germline and may be a read error. The rearrangement joins TRBV5-1 to TRBJ2-7; possibly TRBD1 or TRBD2 for D (5 bases each). This CDR3 has 14 amino acids. Germline V CDR1 and CDR2: SGHRS, YFSETQ. CDR3 in amino acids: CASSPLPGPYEQYF. DNA of the CDR3: TGTGCCAGCAGCCCTCTCCCGGGGCCCTACGAGCAGTACTTC. Combining the CDR3 with reference TRBV5-1 and TRBJ2-7 gives the whole variable domain KAGVTQTPRYLIKTRGQQVTLSCSPISGHRSVSWYQQTPGQGLQFLFEYFSETQRNKGNFPGRFSGRQFSNSRSEMNVSTLELGDSALYLCASSPLPGPYEQYFGPGTRLTVT.

Many counts were recorded for this clonotype. V gene TRBV21-1 combines with J gene TRBJ2-1; the table's D call, TRBD2, was not checked against the DNA. TRBV21-1 is marked as a pseudogene. This CDR3 contains 16 residues. Here the CDR3 reads CASSPPLGLENNEQFF. CDR3 in DNA: TGTGCCAGCAGCCCCCCGTTAGGCCTGGAAAACAATGAGCAGTTCTTC.